These 30 T cell receptor beta chains were all obtained from the same sample, sequenced in a study of CD8 T cells in Susac syndrome. Random-hexamer reverse transcription was applied to about 0.45 to 1 ug RNA. MiXCR was run by TCRdb on the immunoSEQ multiplex PCR reads, yielding one entry per CDR3 protein. The table includes 250,000 to 350,000 distinct CDR3 sequences, roughly 84% detected once. Sequencing used CD8+ T cells from PBMCs. The receptor set was obtained from a human donor with multiple sclerosis.

The V call is TRBV20-1, the J call TRBJ2-1; 11 nucleotides match TRBD2. With V trimmed by 1 base and J by 7 bases, 6 bases remained unmatched. The CDR3 is 15 residues long. The germline CDR1 and CDR2 sequences are DFQATT and SNEGSKA (reference sequence). The CDR3 spells CSARGVAGGRNEQFF. The CDR3 nucleotides are TGCAGTGCTAGAGGGGTAGCGGGAGGGCGAAATGAGCAGTTCTTC.

The chain recombines TRBV27 with TRBJ2-3; either TRBD1 or TRBD2 may supply D (5 bases each). This CDR3 comprises 15 residues. The V end lost 1 base, the J end lost 2 bases, and 10 bases lay between the germline ends. CDR1 is MNHEY, CDR2 SMNVEV, per germline (reference sequence). CDR3 in amino acids: CASSLLGTNTDTQYF. In DNA, the CDR3 is TGTGCCAGCAGTTTATTGGGGACCAACACAGATACGCAGTATTTT.

Of note for this clonotype: Sequence at one end of the junction differs from germline and may be a read error. The chain employs TRBV12-3 or TRBV12-4 and TRBJ2-7; 8 nucleotides match TRBD2. The CDR3 spans 15 residues. The CDR3 DNA follows: TGTGCCAGCAGTTGGGGGTTAGCGGGAAGCTACGAGCAGCACTTC. Protein product: CASSWGLAGSYEQHF.

The chain has TRBV20-1 and TRBJ2-1; TRBD2 agrees at 11 bases. CDR1 and CDR2 from the germline V gene are DFQATT and SNEGSKA (reference sequence). The CDR3 sequence is 16 residues long. J was trimmed by 0 bases and V by 2 bases; bases with no gene match: 3. CDR3 DNA sequence: TGCAGTGCTAGACTTACTAGCGGGAGCTCCTACAATGAGCAGTTCTTC. This translates into CSARLTSGSSYNEQFF.

The gene calls are TRBV28 and TRBJ2-7, with 11 bases that match TRBD2. The germline CDR1 and CDR2 sequences are MDHEN and SYDVKM. The V gene end was trimmed by 4 bases and the J gene end by 3 bases; junction bases not matched to a gene: 20. The CDR3 spans 20 residues. The CDR3: CASSSPKEGSGLAGFYEQYF. For the CDR3, the DNA is TGTGCCAGCAGTTCCCCCAAAGAAGGTTCCGGACTAGCGGGTTTCTACGAGCAGTACTTC.

The chain uses TRBV7-6 and TRBJ1-5; D unresolved. The germline V gene encodes CDR1 SGHVS and CDR2 FNYEAQ. Trimming took 1 base from V and 6 from J, leaving 10 bases between them. This CDR3 has 14 residues. This CDR3 reads CASSLGSIFQPQHF. CDR3 DNA sequence: TGTGCCAGCAGCTTAGGCAGTATATTTCAGCCCCAGCATTTT.

This rearrangement joins TRBV4-1 to TRBJ1-4, with D possibly TRBD1 on 6 matching bases. Trimming took off 4 bases at V and 7 bases at J, with 19 bases between the two ends. This CDR3 is 16 amino acids long. Germline V gene lookup returns CDR1 MGHRA and CDR2 YSYEKL. The CDR3 loop is CASSRIFRGWSEKLFF. DNA of the CDR3: TGCGCCAGCAGCCGCATATTCAGGGGATGGAGTGAAAAACTGTTTTTT.

The chain employs TRBV7-8 and TRBJ1-1; 10 bases align to TRBD1. CDR3 length equals 16 residues. Per germline, CDR1 SGHVS and CDR2 FQNEAQ. V gave up 4 bases and J gave up 3 bases; unmatched junction bases: 8. The CDR3 DNA is TGTGCCAGCAGCTATGGGTTAGGGACAGGGGACACTGAAGCTTTCTTT. This codes for CASSYGLGTGDTEAFF.

About this clonotype itself: A junction end diverges from the germline sequence, so it may reflect a read error. The chain is built from TRBV29-1 and TRBJ2-7; D possibly corresponds to TRBD1 (6 bases). The germline gives CDR1 SQVTM, CDR2 ANQGSEA. The CDR3 has 14 amino acids. The CDR3 DNA sequence: TGCGGCGTTGAGCTAGGTAGGGGGACCTACGAGCAGTACTTC. Its translation: CGVELGRGTYEQYF.

The chain joins TRBV29-1 to TRBJ2-2, with TRBD1 identical over 9 bases. After removal of 6 bases from V and 3 bases from J, the junction contained 5 bases not matched to a gene. There are 14 residues in the CDR3. Germline CDR1 and CDR2: SQVTM and ANQGSEA. CDR3 nucleotides: TGCAGCGTCACAGGGGGCCGCGACACCGGGGAGCTGTTTTTT. This codes for CSVTGGRDTGELFF.

This chain links TRBV2 with TRBJ2-1; the match to TRBD2 covers 11 bases. The germline gives CDR1 SNHLY, CDR2 FYNNEI. V lost 3 bases and J lost 8; bases outside the gene matches: 18. The CDR3 covers 19 residues. The CDR3 is CASSDEGKLAGVGCDEQFF. The CDR3 bases are TGTGCCAGCAGTGATGAGGGGAAACTAGCGGGAGTCGGTTGCGATGAGCAGTTCTTC.

The chain carries TRBV7-6 and TRBJ1-1; TRBD1 matches 8 bases. The CDR3 covers 15 residues. CDR1 SGHVS and CDR2 FNYEAQ come from the germline V gene. Losses at the gene ends were 5 bases for V and 1 base for J; bases not matched to a gene: 6. DNA for the CDR3: TGTGCCAGCAGCCTTGGACAGGGAGGGAACACTGAAGCTTTCTTT. This translates into CASSLGQGGNTEAFF. Full variable domain (rest looked up from reference TRBV7-6 and TRBJ1-1): GAGVSQSPRYKVTKRGQDVALRCDPISGHVSLYWYRQALGQGPEFLTYFNYEAQQDKSGLPNDRFSAERPEGSISTLTIQRTEQRDSAMYRCASSLGQGGNTEAFFGQGTRLTVV.

The chain links TRBV27 to TRBJ2-3; D might be TRBD1 or TRBD2, each matching 5 bases. The CDR3 contains 13 residues. Germline CDR1 is MNHEY and CDR2 is SMNVEV (reference sequence). Trimming cost V 7 bases and J 5 bases, with 13 bases left between them. This chain's CDR3 is CASIPGRGDTQYF. The CDR3 bases are TGTGCCAGCATTCCGGGGCGCGGAGATACGCAGTATTTT.

V is TRBV7-9 and J is TRBJ2-7; TRBD1 aligns across 7 bases. CDR3 size: 16 residues. Germline CDR1 and CDR2: SEHNR and FQNEAQ (reference sequence). The V and J ends lost 4 bases and 2 bases, in that order; junction bases with no gene match: 11. The CDR3 protein is CASSSPDRAYPYEQYF. The CDR3 nucleotides are TGTGCCAGCAGCTCACCCGACAGGGCTTACCCCTACGAGCAGTACTTC. The full variable domain, with the rest looked up from reference TRBV7-9 and TRBJ2-7, is DTGVSQNPRHKITKRGQNVTFRCDPISEHNRLYWYRQTLGQGPEFLTYFQNEAQLEKSRLLSDRFSAERPKGSFSTLEIQRTEQGDSAMYLCASSSPDRAYPYEQYFGPGTRLTVT.

The chain uses TRBV19 and TRBJ1-1; D is unclear. Per germline, CDR1 LNHDA and CDR2 SQIVND (reference sequence). The CDR3 runs to 14 residues. Trimming pared 3 bases from V and 4 bases from J, leaving 12 bases between. The CDR3 protein is CASSILPDVTEAFF. The CDR3 region has the DNA TGTGCCAGTAGTATCCTCCCGGATGTCACTGAAGCTTTCTTT.

The rearrangement uses TRBV21-1 and TRBJ2-1; no check of the table's D call, TRBD1, against the DNA was made. TRBV21-1 is a known pseudogene. This CDR3 spans 15 amino acids. CDR3 bases: TGTGCCAGCAGCAAACTGCGGGGCTTATACAATGAGCAGTTCTTC. It codes for CASSKLRGLYNEQFF.

Only one count was recorded for this clonotype. The rearrangement links TRBV5-5 to TRBJ1-1; 8 bases map to TRBD1. The germline V gene has CDR1 SGHKS and CDR2 YYEKEE (reference sequence). The CDR3 consists of 15 residues. V lost 1 base and J lost 4; bases outside the gene matches: 6. CDR3 sequence: CASSLTGGWGTEAFF. CDR3 in DNA: TGTGCCAGCAGCTTGACAGGGGGATGGGGCACTGAAGCTTTCTTT.

The J gene is TRBJ2-1, the V gene TRBV27, with 13 bases aligning to TRBD2. The CDR3 extends over 16 amino acids. Germline lookup yields CDR1 MNHEY and CDR2 SMNVEV (reference sequence). Unmatched junction bases numbered 7, after V lost 2 bases and J lost 9 bases. The CDR3 region has the DNA TGTGCCAGCAGTTTAACCGGACTAGCGGGAGAGGGTGAGCAGTTCTTC. Its translation is CASSLTGLAGEGEQFF.

This clonotype was observed a few times. The chain carries TRBV7-6 and TRBJ2-7; 7 bases align to TRBD1. V dropped 5 bases and J dropped 6; count of bases not matched to a gene: 10. From germline, CDR1 is SGHVS and CDR2 FNYEAQ. The CDR3 has 14 residues. In DNA, the CDR3 is TGTGCCAGCAGCCCGGGACAGTTGGCGTCCGAGCAGTACTTC. Its protein is CASSPGQLASEQYF.

V gene TRBV7-9 combines with J gene TRBJ2-3, with a weak D call TRBD2 (6 bases). CDR1 is SEHNR and CDR2 is FQNEAQ in the germline V gene (reference sequence). This CDR3 contains 15 residues. Trimming pared 3 bases from V and 2 bases from J, leaving 12 bases between. In DNA form, the CDR3 reads TGTGCCAGCAGCTTGCGCGGGGATTTCACAGATACGCAGTATTTT. Amino acid sequence: CASSLRGDFTDTQYF. Together with reference TRBV7-9 and TRBJ2-3, the CDR3 gives the full variable domain: DTGVSQNPRHKITKRGQNVTFRCDPISEHNRLYWYRQTLGQGPEFLTYFQNEAQLEKSRLLSDRFSAERPKGSFSTLEIQRTEQGDSAMYLCASSLRGDFTDTQYFGPGTRLTVL.

The chain joins TRBV7-2 to TRBJ2-1; D gene unclear. The CDR3 consists of 13 residues. Trimming cost V 1 base and J 6 bases, with 7 bases left between them. Germline V lookup: CDR1 SGHTA, CDR2 FQGNSA. The CDR3 loop reads CASSLVSFNEQFF. In nucleotides, the CDR3 is TGTGCCAGCAGCTTAGTGAGTTTCAATGAGCAGTTCTTC.

This sequence joins TRBV10-3 and TRBJ2-2; the match to TRBD2 covers 7 bases. CDR3 length: 15 amino acids. The V segment lost 0 bases and the J segment 5 bases; nucleotides outside the gene matches: 3. Germline lookup yields CDR1 ENHRY and CDR2 SYGVKD. CDR3 region: CAISESTSETGELFF. DNA for the CDR3: TGTGCCATCAGTGAGTCAACTAGCGAAACCGGGGAGCTGTTTTTT.

This chain uses TRBV7-9 with TRBJ2-3; D gene ambiguous. Germline CDR1 and CDR2: SEHNR and FQNEAQ (reference sequence). This CDR3 is built from 15 residues. The V end was cut by 1 base, the J end by 0 bases, with 8 bases between. The CDR3 sequence: CASSLEWRSTDTQYF. For the CDR3, the DNA is TGTGCCAGCAGCTTAGAATGGCGTAGCACAGATACGCAGTATTTT.

This clonotype was counted a single time. The chain carries TRBV6-5 and TRBJ1-1; D is possibly TRBD1 (5 bases). V was cut by 7 bases and J by 6 bases, with 18 bases left in between. Germline-derived CDR1 and CDR2 are MNHEY and SVGAGI. The CDR3 is 14 residues long. CDR3: CASNDGGGRPEAFF. Written as DNA, the CDR3 is TGTGCCAGCAACGACGGGGGGGGACGACCTGAAGCTTTCTTT.

V gene TRBV7-9 combines with J gene TRBJ2-7; 11 bases line up with TRBD2. CDR1 is SEHNR, CDR2 FQNEAQ, per germline (reference sequence). The CDR3 is 16 residues long. V trimming: 5 bases; J trimming: 3 bases; junction bases outside the gene matches: 9. The CDR3 here is CASSHLTSGTIYEQYF. The CDR3 region has the DNA TGTGCCAGCAGCCATCTGACTAGCGGGACGATCTACGAGCAGTACTTC. Looking up the rest from reference TRBV7-9 and TRBJ2-7 gives the full variable domain: DTGVSQNPRHKITKRGQNVTFRCDPISEHNRLYWYRQTLGQGPEFLTYFQNEAQLEKSRLLSDRFSAERPKGSFSTLEIQRTEQGDSAMYLCASSHLTSGTIYEQYFGPGTRLTVT.

This chain joins TRBV5-1 and TRBJ2-2, with no clear D. V was clipped by 2 bases and J by 0 bases, with 2 bases between them. CDR1 and CDR2 (germline): SGHRS, YFSETQ. This CDR3 has 13 residues. The CDR3 DNA reads as TGCGCCAGCAGCTTCCCGAACACCGGGGAGCTGTTTTTT. Its translation is CASSFPNTGELFF.

The chain has TRBV28 and TRBJ2-1; 9 positions agree with TRBD2. V trimming: 3 bases; J trimming: 3 bases; junction bases outside the gene matches: 3. Germline-derived CDR1 and CDR2 are MDHEN and SYDVKM. This CDR3 has 15 amino acids. The CDR3 sequence is CASSFRLADYNEQFF. CDR3 in DNA: TGTGCCAGCAGTTTCCGACTAGCGGACTACAATGAGCAGTTCTTC. The full variable domain, completed using reference TRBV28 and TRBJ2-1, is DVKVTQSSRYLVKRTGEKVFLECVQDMDHENMFWYRQDPGLGLRLIYFSYDVKMKEKGDIPEGYSVSREKKERFSLILESASTNQTSMYLCASSFRLADYNEQFFGPGTRLTVL.

This clonotype has only one observation. The rearrangement uses TRBV29-1 and TRBJ1-4, with no clear D. Trimming took off 6 bases at V and 7 bases at J, with 15 bases between the two ends. This CDR3 is 13 amino acids long. The germline gives CDR1 SQVTM, CDR2 ANQGSEA. CDR3 region: CSVLSPGGEKLFF. The CDR3 coding sequence is TGCAGCGTGCTTTCGCCCGGAGGTGAAAAACTGTTTTTT.

The count of this clonotype is one. The CDR3 DNA sequence: TGTGCCAGCAGCCAAGCGGGAGCAGAGACCCAGTACTTC. This translates into CASSQAGAETQYF. The V gene is TRBV3-1, the J gene TRBJ2-5; a weak D match, TRBD2 (6 bases). V lost 1 base and J lost 4, with 7 bases in between. The CDR3 is made up of 13 amino acids. From germline, CDR1 is LGHDT and CDR2 YNNKEL (reference sequence).

The rearrangement uses TRBV19 and TRBJ2-7; a weak D match, TRBD2 (5 bases). This CDR3 spans 14 amino acids. The V and J ends lost 5 bases and 1 base respectively, with 12 bases between them. CDR1 and CDR2 (germline): LNHDA, SQIVND (reference sequence). The DNA for the CDR3 is TGTGCCAGTAGTCCAGGACTGACTTCCTACGAGCAGTACTTC. Amino acids: CASSPGLTSYEQYF.